The text below deals with one TCR beta chain. Its target is unknown. This sample is drawn from a study of T cell responses to AZD1222 COVID-19 vaccine. Study outcomes and limitations: Repertoire collection took place solely once the T cell response had peaked. Unmutated variant regions are reportedly targeted by nearly half of spike-specific TCRs. Spike-specific TCR depth and breadth grew after two AZD1222 doses.

Sequencing used immunoSEQ multiplex PCR; TCRdb keeps in-frame clones, though not all of them. The sample has around 130,000 clones; 80% to 95% are singletons. The source is an adult who received the AZD1222 COVID-19 vaccine. Here the sequenced sample was peripheral blood, taken 28 days after the second AZD1222 dose.

The CDR3 loop is CASRVRDTQYF. Written as DNA, the CDR3 is TGTGCCAGCAGGGTTCGAGATACGCAGTATTTT. The chain links TRBV28 to TRBJ2-3; no firm D call. The length of the CDR3 is 11 residues. V lost 6 bases, J lost 5 bases, and 6 bases lay in between. The germline CDR1 and CDR2 sequences are MDHEN and SYDVKM.